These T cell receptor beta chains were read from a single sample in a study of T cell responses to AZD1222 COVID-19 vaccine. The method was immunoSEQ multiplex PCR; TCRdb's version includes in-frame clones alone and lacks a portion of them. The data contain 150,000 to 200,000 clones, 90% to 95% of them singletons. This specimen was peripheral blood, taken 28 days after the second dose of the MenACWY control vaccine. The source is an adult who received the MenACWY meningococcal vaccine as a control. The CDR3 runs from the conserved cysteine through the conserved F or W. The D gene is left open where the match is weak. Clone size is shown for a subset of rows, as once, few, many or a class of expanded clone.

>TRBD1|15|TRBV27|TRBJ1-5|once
TGTGCCAGCAGCCGGGGACAGGGATACAATCAGCCCCAGCATTTT
CASSRGQGYNQPQHF
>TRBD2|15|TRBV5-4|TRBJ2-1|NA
TGTGCCAGCAGAACCGGGACTAGCGGAGTCGGGGAGCAGTTCTTC
CASRTGTSGVGEQFF
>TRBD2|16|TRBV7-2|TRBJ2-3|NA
TGTGCCAGCAGCACCCGACTAGCGGGAAGTGCAGATACGCAGTATTTT
CASSTRLAGSADTQYF
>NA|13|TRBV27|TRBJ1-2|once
TGTGCCAGCAGTCCCACCCTGCTCTATGGCTACACCTTC
CASSPTLLYGYTF
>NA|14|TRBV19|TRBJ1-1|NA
TGTGCCAGTAGTATAGCCCCGGAAAACACTGAAGCTTTCTTT
CASSIAPENTEAFF
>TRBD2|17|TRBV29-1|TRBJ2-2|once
TGCAGCGCCGGTCGGGGGGGTCTGGAAATGGGCACCGGGGAGCTGTTTTTT
CSAGRGGLEMGTGELFF
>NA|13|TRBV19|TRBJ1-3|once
TGTGCCAGTCTCGGGGCCCAAGGAAACACCATATATTTT
CASLGAQGNTIYF
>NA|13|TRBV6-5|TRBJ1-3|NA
TGTGCCAGCAGCCGGGACCACGGGAACACCATATATTTT
CASSRDHGNTIYF
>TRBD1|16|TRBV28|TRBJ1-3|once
TGTGCCAGCAGTTTTTTACAGGGGGCTGTTGGAAACACCATATATTTT
CASSFLQGAVGNTIYF
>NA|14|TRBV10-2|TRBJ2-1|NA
TGCGCCAGCAGTGAGTATCCCACCTACAATGAGCAGTTCTTC
CASSEYPTYNEQFF
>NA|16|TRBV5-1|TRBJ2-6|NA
TGCGCCAGCAGCCTGGATGAAGGGGCTGGGGCCAACGTCCTGACTTTC
CASSLDEGAGANVLTF
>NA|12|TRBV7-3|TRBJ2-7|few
TGTGCCAGCGGAGGGCCTGGAATCGAGCAGTACTTC
CASGGPGIEQYF
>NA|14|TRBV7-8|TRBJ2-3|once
TGTGCCAGCAGCTTACAGTCGAGGGCAGATACGCAGTATTTT
CASSLQSRADTQYF
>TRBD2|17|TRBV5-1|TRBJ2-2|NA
TGCGCCAGCAGCCGGGTAGCGGGAGGACCAGACACCGGGGAGCTGTTTTTT
CASSRVAGGPDTGELFF
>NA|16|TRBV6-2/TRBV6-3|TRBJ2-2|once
TGTGCCAGCAGTGCGTCGGGAGTACCCAACACCGGGGAGCTGTTTTTT
CASSASGVPNTGELFF
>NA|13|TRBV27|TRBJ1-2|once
TGTGCCAGCAGTTTATGGGGTAACTATGGCTACACCTTC
CASSLWGNYGYTF
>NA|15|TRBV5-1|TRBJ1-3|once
TGCGCCAGCAGCCCACAGGAGACCTCTGGAAACACCATATATTTT
CASSPQETSGNTIYF
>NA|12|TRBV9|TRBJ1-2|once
TGTGCCAGCAGCCCACGGGCCGGCGGCTACACCTTC
CASSPRAGGYTF
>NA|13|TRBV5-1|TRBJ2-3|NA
TGCGCCAGCAGCTTCCCGGGTGCAGATACGCAGTATTTT
CASSFPGADTQYF
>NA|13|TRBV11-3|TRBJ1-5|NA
TGTGCCAGCAGCCGACAGTCCAATCAGCCCCAGCATTTT
CASSRQSNQPQHF
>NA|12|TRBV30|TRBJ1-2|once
TGTGCCTGGAGCGGCATCCACTATGGCTACACCTTC
CAWSGIHYGYTF
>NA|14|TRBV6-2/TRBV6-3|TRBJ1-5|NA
TGTGCCAGCAGTTCAGGGATGGGCAATCAGCCCCAGCATTTT
CASSSGMGNQPQHF
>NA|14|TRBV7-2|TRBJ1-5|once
TGTGCCAGCAGCTTAGCGTCCCGCAGGCAGCCCCAGCATTTT
CASSLASRRQPQHF
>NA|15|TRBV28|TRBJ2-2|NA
TGTGCCAGCAGTCCAGGGGGGCCCAACACCGGGGAGCTGTTTTTT
CASSPGGPNTGELFF
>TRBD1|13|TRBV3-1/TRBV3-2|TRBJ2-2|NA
TGTGCCAGCAGCCGGACAGGGCACGGGGAGCTGTTTTTT
CASSRTGHGELFF
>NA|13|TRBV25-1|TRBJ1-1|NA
TGTGCCAGCACTCAAACAGGGACCACTGAAGCTTTCTTT
CASTQTGTTEAFF
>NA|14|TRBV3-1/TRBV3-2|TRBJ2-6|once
TGTGCCAGCAGCCACTCCTCTGGGGCCAACGTCCTGACTTTC
CASSHSSGANVLTF
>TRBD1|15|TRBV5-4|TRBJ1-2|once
TGTGCCAGCAGCCCCACCGGGACAGGGAAACATGGCTACACCTTC
CASSPTGTGKHGYTF
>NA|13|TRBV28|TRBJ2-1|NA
TGTGCCACCAGTTCGACGGCGGGCAATGAGCAGTTCTTC
CATSSTAGNEQFF
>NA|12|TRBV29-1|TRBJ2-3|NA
TGCAGCGTTGAAGGGCAGCGGGATACGCAGTATTTT
CSVEGQRDTQYF
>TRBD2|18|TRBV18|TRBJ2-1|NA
TGTGCCAGCTCACCACCTAGCGGGAGTGGTGGCTCCTACAATGAGCAGTTCTTC
CASSPPSGSGGSYNEQFF
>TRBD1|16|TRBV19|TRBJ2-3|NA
TGTGCCAGTAGTATAGATCTGCAGGACCGCTCAGGGGGGCAGTATTTT
CASSIDLQDRSGGQYF
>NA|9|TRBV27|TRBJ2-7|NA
TGTGCCGTCCTCTACGAGCAGTACTTC
CAVLYEQYF
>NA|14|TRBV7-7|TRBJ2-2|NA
TGTGCCAGCAGCCCATGGGGGGACACCGGGGAGCTGTTTTTT
CASSPWGDTGELFF
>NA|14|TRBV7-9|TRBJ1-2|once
TGTGCCAGCAGCTTAGGGCGGGCAGGCTATGGCTACACCTTC
CASSLGRAGYGYTF
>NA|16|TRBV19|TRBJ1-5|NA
TGTGCCAGTGGGACGGCTAGGACTTCCATTGATCAGCCCCAGCATTTT
CASGTARTSIDQPQHF
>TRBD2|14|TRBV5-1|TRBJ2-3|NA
TGCGCCAGCACCCCAACTAGCGGCACAGATACGCAGTATTTT
CASTPTSGTDTQYF
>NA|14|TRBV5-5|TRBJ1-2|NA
TGTGCCAGCAGCTTGGGTCAGCTCAACCGGGGCTACACCTTC
CASSLGQLNRGYTF
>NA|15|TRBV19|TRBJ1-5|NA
TGTGCCAGTAGTAACGGGGGCAGCAGCAATCAGCCCCAGCATTTT
CASSNGGSSNQPQHF
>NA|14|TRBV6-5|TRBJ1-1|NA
TGTGCCAGCATCCCTACGGGGGTCAACACTGAAGCTTTCTTT
CASIPTGVNTEAFF